This entry is about one T cell receptor beta chain. CDR1 and CDR2 from the germline V gene are SQVTM and ANQGSEA. CDR3 length: 13 amino acids. This entry is derived from a study of control samples from healthy donors and cancer patients. Some clones are missing from TCRdb's copy, which holds only in-frame ones; the method was immunoSEQ multiplex PCR. The sample has over 120,000 clones; more than 85% are singletons. The receptor's source is a young man in good health. This sequence joins TRBV29-1 and TRBJ2-7, with 9 bases aligning to TRBD1. The sequencing sample was made of blood. In nucleotides, the CDR3 is TGCAGTGGGTCGAGGACAGGGGAGGACGAGCAGTACTTC. This gives the protein CSGSRTGEDEQYF.